A single sample gave rise to the 32 T cell receptor beta chains below, sequenced in a study of OX40 agonist ivuxolimab in advanced cancers. Data came from immunoSEQ multiplex PCR; TCRdb stores just in-frame clones and leaves some out. The data hold under 55,000 clones, with 70% to 90% observed a single time. Sequenced material: CD4+ or CD8+ T cells sorted from blood, taken in a trial of the OX40 agonist ivuxolimab. All receptors come from an adult with an advanced solid tumor such as melanoma, head and neck, liver or kidney cancer.

The chain links TRBV6-1 to TRBJ1-1; D remains unclear. V was pared by 6 bases and J by 5 bases, with 13 bases between. Germline values: CDR1 MNHNS, CDR2 SASEGT. There are 13 residues in the CDR3. The CDR3 nucleotides are TGTGCCAGCAGCCCCTCCGGGTTAACTGAAGCTTTCTTT. Protein sequence: CASSPSGLTEAFF.

The genes are TRBV7-9 and TRBJ1-1; tentatively, D is TRBD1 (6 bases). The CDR3 has 11 amino acids. Per germline, CDR1 SEHNR and CDR2 FQNEAQ (reference sequence). V gave up 5 bases and J gave up 7 bases, with 8 bases separating them. CDR3 sequence reads: CASSRGFEAFF. In nucleotides, the CDR3 is TGTGCCAGCAGCAGGGGGTTTGAAGCTTTCTTT.

The chain combines TRBV30 with TRBJ1-4; no clear D. The CDR3 loop spans 14 amino acids. CDR1 GTSNPN and CDR2 SVGIG come from the germline V gene (reference sequence). V gave up 5 bases and J gave up 7 bases, with 17 bases separating them. The CDR3 region has the DNA TGTGCCTGGGTACCCGGAGGACCGGGTGAAAAACTGTTTTTT. Its translation is CAWVPGGPGEKLFF. Full variable domain (remainder filled in from reference TRBV30 and TRBJ1-4): SQTIHQWPATLVQPVGSPLSLECTVEGTSNPNLYWYRQAAGRGLQLLFYSVGIGQISSEVPQNLSASRPQDRQFILSSKKLLLSDSGFYLCAWVPGGPGEKLFFGSGTQLSVL.

This CDR3 is CASSDGTGYEKLFF. The CDR3 DNA sequence: TGTGCCAGCTCAGACGGGACAGGGTATGAAAAACTGTTTTTT. The V call is TRBV18, the J call TRBJ1-4, with 9 positions matching TRBD1. CDR1 is KGHSH, CDR2 LQKENI, per germline. Germline trimming cut 5 bases from V and 6 bases from J; bases unmatched to any gene: 4. This CDR3 has 14 amino acids.

This chain connects TRBV19 to TRBJ1-3; TRBD1 is a possible D gene (6 bases). The V and J ends lost 3 bases and 0 bases respectively, with 18 bases between them. This CDR3 is 18 amino acids long. The germline V gene encodes CDR1 LNHDA and CDR2 SQIVND (reference sequence). The CDR3 protein is CASSIRAGATFSGNTIYF. The CDR3 coding sequence is TGTGCCAGTAGTATCAGGGCAGGGGCGACCTTCTCTGGAAACACCATATATTTT.

The V and J genes are TRBV9 and TRBJ2-5; D is unclear. The germline V and J ends were trimmed by 0 bases and 2 bases, with 8 bases remaining between them. The CDR3 runs 14 residues. Germline V gene data show CDR1 as SGDLS and CDR2 as YYNGEE. The CDR3 DNA sequence: TGTGCCAGCAGCGTAGAGGCCGGACAAGAGACCCAGTACTTC. Its protein product is CASSVEAGQETQYF.

The chain recombines TRBV9 with TRBJ1-2; D unclear. Trimming cost V 1 base and J 1 base, with 32 bases left between them. Germline V lookup: CDR1 SGDLS, CDR2 YYNGEE. The CDR3 spans 22 residues. As DNA, the CDR3 is TGTGCCAGCAGCGTACGCCCATTGGTGGGCAACGGGTTTATCCCCCTTAACTATGGCTACACCTTC. Protein: CASSVRPLVGNGFIPLNYGYTF.

The chain employs TRBV11-3 and TRBJ1-5; 7 nucleotides agree with TRBD1. Germline V lookup: CDR1 SGHNT, CDR2 YENEEA. This CDR3 spans 14 amino acids. V trimming: 1 base; J trimming: 9 bases; junction bases outside the gene matches: 6. This CDR3 reads CASSLVTGSGPQHF. In DNA form, the CDR3 reads TGTGCCAGCAGCTTAGTGACAGGGAGTGGGCCCCAGCATTTT.

The chain joins TRBV30 to TRBJ2-5; 10 bases fit TRBD2. The CDR3 length is 16 residues. V trimming: 4 bases; J trimming: 1 base; junction bases outside the gene matches: 9. Germline loops: CDR1 GTSNPN, CDR2 SVGIG (reference sequence). CDR3 protein: CAWTSGGGGAQETQYF. CDR3 DNA sequence: TGTGCCTGGACTAGCGGGGGCGGTGGGGCCCAAGAGACCCAGTACTTC.

The table lists this clone with a count of one. The chain couples TRBV18 to TRBJ1-1, with D hard to call. Looked up from germline, CDR1 is KGHSH and CDR2 is LQKENI. The CDR3 contains 13 residues. Trimming shortened V by 3 bases and J by 4 bases, and 9 bases separated the two germline ends. The CDR3 nucleotides read TGTGCCAGCTCACCCGACCGGACCACTGAAGCTTTCTTT. Amino acids: CASSPDRTTEAFF.

The J gene is TRBJ2-2, the V gene TRBV4-1; TRBD2 aligns across 7 bases. CDR1 is MGHRA, CDR2 YSYEKL, per germline. Germline trimming cut 1 base from V and 2 bases from J; bases unmatched to any gene: 4. This CDR3 spans 16 amino acids. The CDR3 region is CASSQAGLPNTGELFF. CDR3 coding DNA: TGCGCCAGCAGCCAAGCGGGACTACCCAACACCGGGGAGCTGTTTTTT.

The gene calls are TRBV27 and TRBJ1-5; D call uncertain. V lost 6 bases, J lost 7 bases, and 16 bases lay in between. The CDR3 length is 14 residues. Germline V lookup: CDR1 MNHEY, CDR2 SMNVEV (reference sequence). The CDR3 reads CASSYGGGKQPQHF. The CDR3 DNA reads as TGTGCCAGCAGCTATGGTGGAGGGAAACAGCCCCAGCATTTT.

The V and J genes are TRBV6-6 and TRBJ2-2; 9 nucleotides align to TRBD2. V gave up 6 bases and J gave up 9 bases; unmatched junction bases: 11. The CDR3 has 15 amino acids. Germline assignment: CDR1 MNHNY and CDR2 SVGAGI (reference sequence). DNA of the CDR3: TGTGCCAGCAGCAGTAGCGGGGGCAGGACCCGGGAGCTGTTTTTT. This translates into CASSSSGGRTRELFF.

Only a few counts were recorded for this clone. The chain is built from TRBV19 and TRBJ1-5; D not certain. This CDR3 comprises 15 residues. V lost 7 bases and J 4 bases, leaving 17 bases between the germline ends. The germline gives CDR1 LNHDA, CDR2 SQIVND (reference sequence). CDR3 sequence (DNA): TGTGCCAGTACCTCCGTCCTTGACCTTAATCAGCCCCAGCATTTT. Amino acid sequence: CASTSVLDLNQPQHF.

This clone is a singleton in its sample. The chain couples TRBV30 to TRBJ1-3; the match to TRBD1 covers 7 bases. The ends lost 0 bases at V and 0 bases at J; junction bases unmatched: 14. The CDR3 totals 19 residues. CDR1 is GTSNPN, CDR2 SVGIG, per germline (reference sequence). DNA for the CDR3: TGTGCCTGGAGTGTACGGGACAGATTTACTCAGGGCTCTGGAAACACCATATATTTT. It translates to CAWSVRDRFTQGSGNTIYF.

The chain employs TRBV9 and TRBJ1-1; D unclear. Germline CDR1 is SGDLS and CDR2 is YYNGEE. V was trimmed by 0 bases and J by 4 bases, leaving 13 bases between them. CDR3 length: 15 residues. CDR3 protein: CASSVEWTSGTEAFF. CDR3 nucleotides: TGTGCCAGCAGCGTAGAGTGGACTTCGGGCACTGAAGCTTTCTTT.

This clone appeared a single time. The chain couples TRBV18 to TRBJ2-5; D is uncertain. Germline V gene lookup returns CDR1 KGHSH and CDR2 LQKENI. The CDR3 has 15 residues. V lost 0 bases and J 5 bases, leaving 13 bases between the germline ends. The CDR3 loop is CASSPPTTLGETQYF. Written as DNA, the CDR3 is TGTGCCAGCTCACCACCGACCACCCTGGGGGAGACCCAGTACTTC. Based on the CDR3 plus reference TRBV18 and TRBJ2-5, the full variable domain is NAGVMQNPRHLVRRRGQEARLRCSPMKGHSHVYWYRQLPEEGLKFMVYLQKENIIDESGMPKERFSAEFPKEGPSILRIQQVVRGDSAAYFCASSPPTTLGETQYFGPGTRLLVL.

The chain joins TRBV5-1 to TRBJ2-7, with D perhaps TRBD2 (5 bases). CDR3 length: 13 amino acids. With 5 bases removed from V and 0 bases from J, the gap between germline ends came to 9 bases. Looked up from germline, CDR1 is SGHRS and CDR2 is YFSETQ. In nucleotides, the CDR3 is TGCGCCAGCAGGCGGGTCAGCTCCTACGAGCAGTACTTC. Protein: CASRRVSSYEQYF.

The CDR3 sequence: CASPTGSNYGYTF. CDR3 nucleotides: TGTGCCAGCCCGACAGGGTCCAACTATGGCTACACCTTC. The chain recombines TRBV6-1 with TRBJ1-2, with 7 bases identical to TRBD1. Germline CDR1 is MNHNS and CDR2 is SASEGT. J was trimmed by 2 bases and V by 8 bases; bases with no gene match: 5. There are 13 residues in the CDR3.

The chain combines TRBV11-2 with TRBJ2-7, with TRBD1 matching 7 bases. Germline values: CDR1 SGHAT, CDR2 FQNNGV. Trimming at V came to 5 bases and at J to 11 bases, leaving 9 bases not matched to a gene. This CDR3 comprises 12 residues. The CDR3, as DNA: TGTGCCAGCAGCCTAACCGGGACAGCGGAGTACTTC. Amino acids: CASSLTGTAEYF.

V gene TRBV6-5 combines with J gene TRBJ2-7; D is unresolved. This CDR3 has 15 residues. The V end was cut by 2 bases, the J end by 3 bases, with 14 bases between. Germline CDR1 MNHEY, CDR2 SVGAGI. In DNA, the CDR3 is TGTGCCAGCAGTTACGCCGCGAGACTGGACTACGAGCAGTACTTC. It yields the protein CASSYAARLDYEQYF.

This chain connects TRBV10-1 to TRBJ2-3, with TRBD2 identical over 8 bases. The CDR3 spans 15 residues. The germline V gene encodes CDR1 WNHNN and CDR2 SYGVQD (reference sequence). The ends lost 4 bases at V and 0 bases at J; junction bases unmatched: 3. CDR3 nucleotides: TGCGCCAGCAGTGGACAGCGGGGGAGCACAGATACGCAGTATTTT. It specifies CASSGQRGSTDTQYF.

The CDR3 nucleotides read TGCGCCAGCAGCCCCCGGGCGACGGCGGACGAGCAGTACTTC. It translates to CASSPRATADEQYF. The rearrangement joins TRBV4-1 to TRBJ2-7, with D hard to call. Germline lookup yields CDR1 MGHRA and CDR2 YSYEKL. The length of the CDR3 is 14 residues. Trimming removed 4 bases from V and 5 bases from J, with 15 bases in between.

The rearrangement uses TRBV29-1 and TRBJ2-1, with a tentative D call TRBD2 (5 bases). Germline CDR1 and CDR2: SQVTM and ANQGSEA. The CDR3 spans 13 residues. V shed 5 bases and J shed 4 bases, with 12 bases lying between them. The CDR3 is CSVSWGVYNEQFF. As DNA, the CDR3 is TGCAGCGTTTCTTGGGGAGTTTACAATGAGCAGTTCTTC.

The chain employs TRBV19 and TRBJ2-2, with D unresolved. Germline CDR1 and CDR2: LNHDA and SQIVND (reference sequence). Trimming took off 6 bases at V and 4 bases at J, with 15 bases between the two ends. The CDR3 consists of 15 residues. The CDR3 reads CASSPRGRTTGELFF. The CDR3 DNA is TGTGCCAGTAGCCCTCGTGGAAGGACCACCGGGGAGCTGTTTTTT.

The rearrangement links TRBV6-1 to TRBJ2-7; TRBD1 matches 11 bases. Looked up from germline, CDR1 is MNHNS and CDR2 is SASEGT. V shed 8 bases, J shed 2 bases, and the junction held 5 bases outside the gene matches. The CDR3 has 14 residues. DNA of the CDR3: TGTGCCAGCCACCGGGACAGGGGGACCTACGAGCAGTACTTC. Residues: CASHRDRGTYEQYF.

The rearrangement links TRBV27 to TRBJ2-7; tentatively, D is TRBD2 (5 bases). CDR1 MNHEY and CDR2 SMNVEV come from the germline V gene (reference sequence). This CDR3 is built from 15 residues. The V end was cut by 6 bases, the J end by 3 bases, with 18 bases between. CDR3 sequence: CASSRGGTLIYEQYF. The CDR3 DNA reads TGTGCCAGCAGCCGTGGAGGTACACTGATCTACGAGCAGTACTTC.

This clone appeared a single time. The V call is TRBV30, the J call TRBJ1-4; D is unresolved. CDR1 GTSNPN and CDR2 SVGIG come from the germline V gene (reference sequence). The V end lost 5 bases, the J end lost 5 bases, and 18 bases lay between the germline ends. The CDR3 is 15 amino acids. The CDR3 loop is CAWGAGGIINEKLFF. The DNA of the CDR3 is TGTGCCTGGGGAGCGGGAGGGATAATAAATGAAAAACTGTTTTTT.

This clone was counted only a few times. This chain joins TRBV5-1 and TRBJ2-5, with D uncertain. The V gene lost 4 bases and the J gene lost 1 base, with 14 bases spanning the gap. This CDR3 contains 15 residues. CDR1 and CDR2 (germline): SGHRS, YFSETQ. In nucleotides, the CDR3 is TGCGCCAGCAGCCAACCCTCGGGTGGCCAAGAGACCCAGTACTTC. Translating gives CASSQPSGGQETQYF.

The chain recombines TRBV28 with TRBJ2-2; D uncertain. The CDR3 sequence is 15 residues long. From germline, CDR1 is MDHEN and CDR2 SYDVKM. The ends were cut back, 10 bases at V and 2 bases at J, with 17 bases in the middle. CDR3 protein: CATLKGGVNTGELFF. CDR3 nucleotides: TGTGCCACCCTTAAAGGTGGGGTAAACACCGGGGAGCTGTTTTTT.

The rearrangement uses TRBV2 and TRBJ2-7; 7 positions match TRBD2. CDR3 length: 15 amino acids. Germline V gene data show CDR1 as SNHLY and CDR2 as FYNNEI. After removal of 0 bases from V and 4 bases from J, the junction contained 6 bases not matched to a gene. CDR3 amino acids: CASSEARGLGYEQYF. The CDR3 nucleotides read TGTGCCAGCAGTGAAGCCCGAGGACTAGGGTACGAGCAGTACTTC.

The CDR3 loop is CASSLTSGGYEQFF. The CDR3 DNA follows: TGTGCCAGCAGCTTGACCAGCGGGGGCTATGAGCAGTTCTTC. J is TRBJ2-1 and V is TRBV7-8; 8 bases are a match to TRBD2. CDR3 length: 14 amino acids. After removal of 3 bases from V and 8 bases from J, the junction contained 6 bases not matched to a gene. Germline V lookup: CDR1 SGHVS, CDR2 FQNEAQ.